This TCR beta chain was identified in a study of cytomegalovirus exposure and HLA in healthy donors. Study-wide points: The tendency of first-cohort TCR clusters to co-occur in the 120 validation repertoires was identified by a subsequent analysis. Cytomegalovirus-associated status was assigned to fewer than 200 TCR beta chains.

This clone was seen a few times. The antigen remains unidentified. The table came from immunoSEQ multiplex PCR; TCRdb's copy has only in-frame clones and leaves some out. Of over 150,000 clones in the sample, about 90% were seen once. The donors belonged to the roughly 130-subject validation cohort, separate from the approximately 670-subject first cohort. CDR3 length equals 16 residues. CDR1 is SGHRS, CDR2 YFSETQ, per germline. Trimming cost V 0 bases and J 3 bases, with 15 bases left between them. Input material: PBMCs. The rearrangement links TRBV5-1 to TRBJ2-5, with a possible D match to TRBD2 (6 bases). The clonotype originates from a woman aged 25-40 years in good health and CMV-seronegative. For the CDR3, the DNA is TGCGCCAGCAGCTTGGCCCCAGCGGGTTACAAAGAGACCCAGTACTTC. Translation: CASSLAPAGYKETQYF. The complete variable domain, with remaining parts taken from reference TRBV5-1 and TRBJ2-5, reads KAGVTQTPRYLIKTRGQQVTLSCSPISGHRSVSWYQQTPGQGLQFLFEYFSETQRNKGNFPGRFSGRQFSNSRSEMNVSTLELGDSALYLCASSLAPAGYKETQYFGPGTRLLVL.